This T cell receptor (beta chain) originates from a study of siplizumab effects on memory and regulatory T cells. The V end lost 5 bases, the J end lost 4 bases, and 9 bases lay between the germline ends. The CDR3 has 13 amino acids. Germline V lookup: CDR1 SGHRS, CDR2 YFSETQ. Produced via immunoSEQ multiplex PCR; TCRdb's table is partial and in-frame only. The sample includes approximately 100,000 clones, about 90% seen only once; the top ten take approximately 0.75%. The sequence was collected from a human donor in good health. The V and J genes are TRBV5-1 and TRBJ2-2; D is unresolved. Sequenced material: Tregs sorted from blood. The CDR3 is CASRGTGTGELFF. The CDR3 bases are TGCGCCAGCAGGGGAACGGGCACCGGGGAGCTGTTTTTT.